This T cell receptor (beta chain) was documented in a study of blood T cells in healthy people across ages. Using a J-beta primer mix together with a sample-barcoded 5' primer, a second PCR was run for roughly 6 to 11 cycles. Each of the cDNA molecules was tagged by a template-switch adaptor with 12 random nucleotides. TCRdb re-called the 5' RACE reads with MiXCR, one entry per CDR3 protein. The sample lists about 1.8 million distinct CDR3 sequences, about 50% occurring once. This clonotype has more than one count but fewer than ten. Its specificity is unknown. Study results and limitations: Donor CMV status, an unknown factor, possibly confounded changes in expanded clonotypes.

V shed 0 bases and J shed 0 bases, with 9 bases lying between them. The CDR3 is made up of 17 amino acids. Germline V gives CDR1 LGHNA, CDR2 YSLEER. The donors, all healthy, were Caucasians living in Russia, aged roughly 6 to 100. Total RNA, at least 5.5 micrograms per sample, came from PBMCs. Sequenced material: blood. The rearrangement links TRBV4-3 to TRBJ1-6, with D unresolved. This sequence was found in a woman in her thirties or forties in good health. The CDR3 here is CASSQDSGSSYNSPLHF. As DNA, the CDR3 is TGCGCCAGCAGCCAAGATTCGGGGAGCTCCTATAATTCACCCCTCCACTTT.